The next 21 T cell receptor beta chains were all read from a single sample in a study of T cells in localized non-small cell lung cancer. Method: immunoSEQ multiplex PCR; TCRdb's copy keeps in-frame clones and lacks some. The data show a few thousand clones, with 25% to 30% seen just once and 15% to 17% held by the top ten. This material consisted of lung tumor tissue, taken before any cancer treatment. These receptor sequences come from a female donor aged 60 or older with stage II squamous cell lung carcinoma.

This clone was counted between two and nine times. V gene TRBV1 combines with J gene TRBJ2-6. TRBV1 constitutes a pseudogene. The CDR3 runs 14 residues. The chain's CDR3 is CASSRSSGANVLTF. CDR3 nucleotides: TGCGCCAGCAGCCGCTCTTCTGGGGCCAACGTCCTGACTTTC.

This clone was counted only a few times. This chain connects TRBV28 to TRBJ1-2, with D possibly matching TRBD1 (6 bases). CDR3 length: 14 amino acids. Germline V gene data show CDR1 as MDHEN and CDR2 as SYDVKM. V was trimmed by 3 bases and J by 4 bases, leaving 12 bases between them. The DNA of the CDR3 is TGTGCCAGCAGTTTGCAGGGAGGGGGCTATGGCTACACCTTC. Protein sequence: CASSLQGGGYGYTF.

The chain couples TRBV2 to TRBJ2-1; tentatively, D is TRBD1 (5 bases). The CDR3 is 13 amino acids. Germline CDR1 and CDR2: SNHLY and FYNNEI. V was trimmed by 3 bases and J by 8 bases, leaving 11 bases between them. CDR3 in amino acids: CASSESKGYEQFF. Written as DNA, the CDR3 is TGTGCCAGCAGTGAGTCGAAGGGGTATGAGCAGTTCTTC.

The chain combines TRBV6-8 with TRBJ2-2, with D maybe TRBD2 (6 bases). The CDR3 runs 15 residues. Trimming stripped 6 bases from V and 0 bases from J, with 11 bases between. From germline, CDR1 is MNHGY and CDR2 SAAAGT. DNA for the CDR3: TGTGCCAGCAGGCCCGGGAGAACGAACACCGGGGAGCTGTTTTTT. Translation: CASRPGRTNTGELFF.

The chain joins TRBV28 to TRBJ2-2, with TRBD2 matching over 11 bases. V shed 6 bases, J shed 4 bases, and the junction held 13 bases outside the gene matches. The CDR3 length is 18 residues. From germline, CDR1 is MDHEN and CDR2 SYDVKM. As DNA, the CDR3 is TGTGCCAGCAGCCTAAGAAGAGATAGCGGGGGGGCCACCGGGGAGCTGTTTTTT. As protein: CASSLRRDSGGATGELFF. Filled out from reference TRBV28 and TRBJ2-2, the complete variable domain reads DVKVTQSSRYLVKRTGEKVFLECVQDMDHENMFWYRQDPGLGLRLIYFSYDVKMKEKGDIPEGYSVSREKKERFSLILESASTNQTSMYLCASSLRRDSGGATGELFFGEGSRLTVL.

V and J are TRBV11-3 and TRBJ2-1; 10 bases agree with TRBD1. This CDR3 is built from 16 residues. Germline V gene sequence: CDR1 SGHNT, CDR2 YENEEA. After removal of 3 bases from V and 4 bases from J, the junction contained 6 bases not matched to a gene. DNA for the CDR3: TGTGCCAGCAGCTTTACCGGGACAGGGGCTTACAATGAGCAGTTCTTC. Its protein product is CASSFTGTGAYNEQFF.

V gene TRBV29-1 combines with J gene TRBJ2-3, with D perhaps being TRBD1 or TRBD2 (6 bases each). Germline V lookup: CDR1 SQVTM, CDR2 ANQGSEA. V dropped 4 bases and J dropped 5 bases, with 13 bases sitting between them. The CDR3 is 13 residues long. CDR3 sequence: CSVAGGQGDTQYF. The CDR3 coding sequence is TGCAGCGTTGCCGGGGGCCAGGGAGATACGCAGTATTTT.

The CDR3 DNA is TGTGCCAGCAGCCAGGACAGGAGGCGACAGCCCCAGCATTTT. The encoded protein is CASSQDRRRQPQHF. The rearrangement links TRBV28 to TRBJ1-5; TRBD1 agrees at 7 bases. The trim removed 6 bases at V and 7 bases at J, leaving 9 bases unmatched. Germline V gene lookup returns CDR1 MDHEN and CDR2 SYDVKM. The CDR3 runs 14 residues.

There are a few counts of this clone. The genes are TRBV19 and TRBJ2-7; TRBD1 agrees at 8 bases. Germline V gene sequence: CDR1 LNHDA, CDR2 SQIVND (reference sequence). Losses at the gene ends were 5 bases for V and 4 bases for J; bases not matched to a gene: 10. The CDR3 runs 15 residues. CDR3 coding DNA: TGTGCCAGTAGTGCCGGGACAGGACGAGGGTACGAGCAGTACTTC. Residues: CASSAGTGRGYEQYF.

By share, this clone counts as medium-sized. This chain joins TRBV9 and TRBJ1-5; D not resolved. Germline V gene data show CDR1 as SGDLS and CDR2 as YYNGEE. The CDR3 sequence is 12 residues long. Trimming stripped 6 bases from V and 5 bases from J, with 9 bases between. The CDR3 region is CASTIADQPQHF. In DNA form, the CDR3 reads TGTGCCAGCACGATAGCCGATCAGCCCCAGCATTTT.

This clone turned up a few times. CDR3 DNA sequence: TGTGCCAGCAGACCACAGGGATACAATGAGCAGTTCTTC. This encodes CASRPQGYNEQFF. The genes are TRBV27 and TRBJ2-1; a possible D gene is TRBD1 (6 bases). Germline V gene sequence: CDR1 MNHEY, CDR2 SMNVEV (reference sequence). Trimming cost V 6 bases and J 4 bases, with 10 bases left between them. This CDR3 spans 13 amino acids.

The V and J genes are TRBV19 and TRBJ2-3; no reliable D call. This CDR3 has 13 residues. Germline CDR1 is LNHDA and CDR2 is SQIVND (reference sequence). V dropped 3 bases and J dropped 0 bases, with 4 bases sitting between them. In DNA, the CDR3 is TGTGCCAGTAGTATGGGGAGCACAGATACGCAGTATTTT. Protein product: CASSMGSTDTQYF.

The rearrangement links TRBV28 to TRBJ1-2; D is unclear. This CDR3 is 15 amino acids long. Germline CDR1 reads MDHEN; CDR2 reads SYDVKM. V was cut by 4 bases and J by 2 bases, with 14 bases left in between. The CDR3 spells CASSSPSGSNYGYTF. CDR3 nucleotide sequence: TGTGCCAGCAGTTCCCCTTCGGGGAGCAACTATGGCTACACCTTC.

This clone is judged medium-sized. This chain links TRBV6-8 with TRBJ1-5; 7 bases are a match to TRBD1. Losses at the gene ends were 6 bases for V and 7 bases for J; bases not matched to a gene: 9. Germline lookup yields CDR1 MNHGY and CDR2 SAAAGT. This CDR3 has 14 amino acids. Written as DNA, the CDR3 is TGTGCCAGCAGCCCGACAGGGCTGCCGCAGCCCCAGCATTTT. The encoded protein is CASSPTGLPQPQHF.

This clone is classed as medium-sized (0.01 to 0.1%). The chain links TRBV6-8 to TRBJ2-6; 7 nucleotides align to TRBD1. This CDR3 has 16 residues. Germline CDR1 is MNHGY and CDR2 is SAAAGT. The V and J ends lost 5 bases and 1 base, in that order; junction bases with no gene match: 5. CDR3 sequence (DNA): TGTGCCAGCAGTGATACAGGGGTATCTGGGGCCAACGTCCTGACTTTC. It yields the protein CASSDTGVSGANVLTF.

V and J are TRBV25-1 and TRBJ1-4, with a weak D call TRBD1 (5 bases). The CDR3 length is 14 residues. V shed 6 bases and J shed 10 bases, with 18 bases lying between them. Germline-derived CDR1 and CDR2 are MGHDK and SYGVNS. CDR3 region: CASRADSLKGKLFF. The CDR3 bases are TGTGCCAGCAGGGCCGACAGCTTAAAAGGAAAACTGTTTTTT.

This clone is classed as medium-sized. This chain links TRBV15 with TRBJ1-1, with TRBD1 identical over 10 bases. The CDR3 is 14 amino acids. The V segment lost 5 bases and the J segment 3 bases; nucleotides outside the gene matches: 3. Looked up from germline, CDR1 is LNHNV and CDR2 is YYDKDF (reference sequence). The CDR3 DNA reads as TGTGCCACCAGCGACAGGGGGCTGGACACTGAAGCTTTCTTT. Translated, it gives CATSDRGLDTEAFF.

This clone was seen a handful of times. CDR3 coding DNA: TGTGCCAGCAGTTACGAGATAGGGGGGTGGGGCACTGAAGCTTTCTTT. This gives the protein CASSYEIGGWGTEAFF. The rearrangement uses TRBV6-8 and TRBJ1-1; TRBD1 is a possible D gene (6 bases). The germline gives CDR1 MNHGY, CDR2 SAAAGT. The germline V and J ends were trimmed by 2 bases and 4 bases, with 17 bases remaining between them. There are 16 residues in the CDR3.

This clone has only a few counts. The chain couples TRBV9 to TRBJ2-1; D is possibly TRBD2 (5 bases). The CDR3 is 13 amino acids. The V end lost 3 bases, the J end lost 6 bases, and 10 bases lay between the germline ends. Germline CDR1 reads SGDLS; CDR2 reads YYNGEE. The CDR3 reads CASSADGGNEQFF. CDR3 bases: TGTGCCAGCAGCGCGGACGGAGGCAATGAGCAGTTCTTC. The full variable domain, completed using reference TRBV9 and TRBJ2-1, is DSGVTQTPKHLITATGQRVTLRCSPRSGDLSVYWYQQSLDQGLQFLIQYYNGEERAKGNILERFSAQQFPDLHSELNLSSLELGDSALYFCASSADGGNEQFFGPGTRLTVL.

This clone is judged medium-sized (0.01 to 0.1%). The gene calls are TRBV2 and TRBJ1-4; D possibly corresponds to TRBD1 (6 bases). With 1 base removed from V and 6 bases from J, the gap between germline ends came to 21 bases. This CDR3 region has 18 residues. Germline V lookup: CDR1 SNHLY, CDR2 FYNNEI. CDR3 in DNA: TGTGCCAGCAGTGAAGGATACTTAACCAGGGGATGGGATGAAAAACTGTTTTTT. The encoded protein is CASSEGYLTRGWDEKLFF.

V and J are TRBV12-2 and TRBJ1-2. TRBV12-2 counts as a pseudogene. The CDR3 has 14 residues. The CDR3 DNA is TGTGCAAGTCGCTTAGTGTCCCCCAACTATGGCTACACCTTC. This codes for CASRLVSPNYGYTF.